This T cell receptor beta chain originates from a study of Ad26.COV2.S vaccination and SARS-CoV-2 variants. Study-wide context: Participants got Ad26.COV2.S intramuscularly, once or twice 56 days apart. General study results and limits: People given the vaccine had a wider spike-specific TCR breadth than placebo recipients did. It was reported that spike-specific CD8+ and CD4+ T cell responses were substantially broad after vaccination.

Of note for this clone: Its antigen is as yet unknown.

Here immunoSEQ multiplex PCR was the method, and the copy in TCRdb shows in-frame clones only, minus some. The data contain around 450,000 clones, 85% to 90% of them singletons. Treatment meaning: some 20 received Ad26.COV2.S at low or high dose, single or two shots; several received placebo; per-sample allocation not given. The samples were gathered on day 63 after the first injection of vaccine or placebo. Donor was an adult aged 18-55 years in Boston. CDR3 length: 18 amino acids. Germline V lookup: CDR1 LNHDA, CDR2 SQIVND (reference sequence). Trimming left V 7 bases short and J 3 bases short, with 24 bases between.

The sequences come from peripheral blood, collected in a trial of Ad26.COV2.S vaccine versus placebo. This receptor was obtained from a person between 18 and 65 years old who received the Ad26.COV2.S COVID-19 vaccine or a placebo. V and J are TRBV19 and TRBJ2-2; D is unresolved. CDR3 coding DNA: TGTGCCAGTAAGTTGCGTCCGGTCGCCCAGCAGGACACCGGGGAGCTGTTTTTT. Protein product: CASKLRPVAQQDTGELFF.